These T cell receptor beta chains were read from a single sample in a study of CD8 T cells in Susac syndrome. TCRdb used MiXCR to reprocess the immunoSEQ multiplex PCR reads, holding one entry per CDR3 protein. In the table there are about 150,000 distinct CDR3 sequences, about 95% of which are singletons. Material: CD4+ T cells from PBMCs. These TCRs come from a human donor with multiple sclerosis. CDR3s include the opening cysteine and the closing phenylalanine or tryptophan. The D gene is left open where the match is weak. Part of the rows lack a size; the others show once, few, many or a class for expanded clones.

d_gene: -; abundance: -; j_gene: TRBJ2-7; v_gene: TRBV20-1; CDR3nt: TGCAGTGCTAGACCTATTTCCTCCTACGAGCAGTACTTC; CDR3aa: CSARPISSYEQYF
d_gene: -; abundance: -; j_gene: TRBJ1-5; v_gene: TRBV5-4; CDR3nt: TGTGCCAGCAGCGGGGACATAAATCAGCCCCAGCATTTT; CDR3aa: CASSGDINQPQHF
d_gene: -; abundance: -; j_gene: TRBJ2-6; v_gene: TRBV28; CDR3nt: TGTGCCAGCAAAGACACTGGGGCCAACGTCCTGACTTTC; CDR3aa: CASKDTGANVLTF
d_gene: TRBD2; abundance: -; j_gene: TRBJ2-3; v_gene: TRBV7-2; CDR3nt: TGTGCCAGCAGCTTAACGGGACTAGCGGGGGGGCAAAATACGCAGTATTTT; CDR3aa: CASSLTGLAGGQNTQYF
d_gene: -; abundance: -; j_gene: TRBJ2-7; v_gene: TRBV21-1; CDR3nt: TGTGCCAGCTCCTTCCGGGGCGGATGGTCCTACGAGCAGTACTTC; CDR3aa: CASSFRGGWSYEQYF
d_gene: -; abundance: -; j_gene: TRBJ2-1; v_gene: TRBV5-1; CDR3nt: TGCGCCAGCGGCCTAGGGGGCGCGGGGTACAATGAGCAGTTCTTC; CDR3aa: CASGLGGAGYNEQFF
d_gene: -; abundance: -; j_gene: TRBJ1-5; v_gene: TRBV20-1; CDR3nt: TGCAGTGCTAGTGGAGGGAGCAATCAGCCCCAGCATTTT; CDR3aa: CSASGGSNQPQHF
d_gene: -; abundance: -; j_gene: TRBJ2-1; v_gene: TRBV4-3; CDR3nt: TGCGCCAGGATTCCGGGCCCCACATCGCGATACAATGAGCAGTTCTTC; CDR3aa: CARIPGPTSRYNEQFF
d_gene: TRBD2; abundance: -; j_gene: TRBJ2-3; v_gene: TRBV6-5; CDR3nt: TGTGCCAGCAAGGCGGGAGGGAAGACAGATACGCAGTATTTT; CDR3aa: CASKAGGKTDTQYF
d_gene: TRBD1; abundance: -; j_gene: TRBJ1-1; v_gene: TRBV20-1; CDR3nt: TGCAGTGCGGGACAGGTTGACACTGAAGCTTTCTTT; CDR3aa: CSAGQVDTEAFF
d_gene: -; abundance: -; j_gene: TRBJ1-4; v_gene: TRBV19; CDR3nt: TGTGCCAGTAGGACCGGCGAAAAACTGTTTTTT; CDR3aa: CASRTGEKLFF
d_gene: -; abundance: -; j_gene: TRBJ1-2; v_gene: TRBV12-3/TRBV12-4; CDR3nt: TGTGCCAGCAGTTTGGAGGGTTGGGGCTACACCTTC; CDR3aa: CASSLEGWGYTF
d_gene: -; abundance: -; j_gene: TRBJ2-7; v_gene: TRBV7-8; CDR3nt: TGTGCCAGCAGCTTAGGTTGGGGGCGGTATGGGCAGTACTTC; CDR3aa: CASSLGWGRYGQYF
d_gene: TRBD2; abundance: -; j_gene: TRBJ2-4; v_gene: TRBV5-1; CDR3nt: TGCGCCAGCAGCCTCGGACTAGAGCGGGGGGTAGCCAAAAACATTCAGTACTTC; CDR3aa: CASSLGLERGVAKNIQYF
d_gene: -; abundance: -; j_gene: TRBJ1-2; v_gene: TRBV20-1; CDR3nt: TGCAGTGCTAGACCCCCCGGCCGAGCTTGGGGGACGGACAACTATGGCTACACCTTC; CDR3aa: CSARPPGRAWGTDNYGYTF
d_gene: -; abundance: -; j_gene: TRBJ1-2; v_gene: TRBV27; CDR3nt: TGTGCCAGCAGTACAGGGCTCGAGGGCTACACCTTC; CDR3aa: CASSTGLEGYTF
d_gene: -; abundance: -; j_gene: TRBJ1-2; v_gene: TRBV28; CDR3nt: TGTGCCAGCAGTCCCACCCCGCAGGATCCCTATGGCTACACCTTC; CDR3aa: CASSPTPQDPYGYTF
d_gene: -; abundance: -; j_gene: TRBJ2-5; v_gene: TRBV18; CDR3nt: TGTGCCAGCTCACTTTCCGGGACTCAAGAGACCCAGTACTTC; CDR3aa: CASSLSGTQETQYF
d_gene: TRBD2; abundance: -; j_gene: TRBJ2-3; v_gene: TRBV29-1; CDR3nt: TGCAGCGTCGCCAGGGGCGGCGCGGGAGGACGGGGCACAGATACGCAGTATTTT; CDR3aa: CSVARGGAGGRGTDTQYF
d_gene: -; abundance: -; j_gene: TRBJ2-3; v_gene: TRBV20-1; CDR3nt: TGCAGTGCTAGAGTGTCCGGGGATACGCAGTATTTT; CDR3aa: CSARVSGDTQYF
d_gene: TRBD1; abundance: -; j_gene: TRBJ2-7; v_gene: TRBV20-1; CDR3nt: TGCAGTGCTAGATTGGGAGACAGGGTCTACGAGCAGTACTTC; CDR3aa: CSARLGDRVYEQYF
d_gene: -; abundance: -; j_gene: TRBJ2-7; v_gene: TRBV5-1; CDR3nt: TGCGCCAGCAGGTTCGGATGGGAGCAGTACTTC; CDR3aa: CASRFGWEQYF
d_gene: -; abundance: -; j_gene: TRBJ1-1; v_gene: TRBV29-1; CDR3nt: TGCAGCACCGGCCGAGAACGGGACACTGAAGCTTTCTTT; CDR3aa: CSTGRERDTEAFF
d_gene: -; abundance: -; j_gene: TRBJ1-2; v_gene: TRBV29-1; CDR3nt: TGCAGCGTTGAAGGACATGATGGCTACACCTTC; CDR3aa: CSVEGHDGYTF
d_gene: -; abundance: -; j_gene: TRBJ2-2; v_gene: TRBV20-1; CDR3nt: TGCAGTGCTAGAGGTCTAGCGCCGAACACCGGGGAGCTGTTTTTT; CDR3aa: CSARGLAPNTGELFF
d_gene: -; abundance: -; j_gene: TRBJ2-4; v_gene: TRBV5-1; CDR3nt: TGCGCCAGCAGCTTTGGGAACCCCAACATTCAGTACTTC; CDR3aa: CASSFGNPNIQYF
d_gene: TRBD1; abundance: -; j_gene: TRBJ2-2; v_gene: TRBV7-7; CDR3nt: TGTGCTAGCAGCTTGGGCCAGACAGGGATGCTGTTTTTT; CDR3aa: CASSLGQTGMLFF
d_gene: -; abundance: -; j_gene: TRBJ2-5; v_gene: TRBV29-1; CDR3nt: TGCAGCGTTGAAGCGGCAGGGGTGAAGACCCAGTACTTC; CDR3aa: CSVEAAGVKTQYF
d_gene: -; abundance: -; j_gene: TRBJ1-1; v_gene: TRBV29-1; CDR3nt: TGCAGCGTCGCAGGGGCTTTCTTT; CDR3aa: CSVAGAFF
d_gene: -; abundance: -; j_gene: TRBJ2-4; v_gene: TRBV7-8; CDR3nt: TGTGCCAGCAGCGAGACAGAGGAGGGAAACATTCAGTACTTC; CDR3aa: CASSETEEGNIQYF
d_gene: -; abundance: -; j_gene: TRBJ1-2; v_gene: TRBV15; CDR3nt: TGTGCCACCAAGGACGGGGGCGCTCATCGCTACACCTTC; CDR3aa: CATKDGGAHRYTF
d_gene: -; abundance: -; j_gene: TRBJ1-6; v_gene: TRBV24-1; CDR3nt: TGTGCCACCAGTGAACGGACAGCCAATTCACCCCTCCACTTT; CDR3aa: CATSERTANSPLHF
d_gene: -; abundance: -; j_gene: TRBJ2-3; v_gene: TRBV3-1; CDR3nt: TGTGCCAGCAGTCAGGCGATCACAGATACGCAGTATTTT; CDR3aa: CASSQAITDTQYF
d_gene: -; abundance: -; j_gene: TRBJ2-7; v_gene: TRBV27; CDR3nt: TGTGCCAGCAGTTTTTACAGAACGGGGGCGGGCTACGAGCAGTACTTC; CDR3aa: CASSFYRTGAGYEQYF
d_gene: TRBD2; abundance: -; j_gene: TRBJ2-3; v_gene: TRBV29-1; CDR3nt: TGCAGCGTGACTCTAGCGGGAGGGCCTCGGGCGCAGTATTTT; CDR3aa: CSVTLAGGPRAQYF
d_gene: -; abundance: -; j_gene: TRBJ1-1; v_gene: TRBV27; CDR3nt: TGTGCCAGCAGTCAACTACAAGGGGTTGCTGAAGCTTTCTTT; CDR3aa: CASSQLQGVAEAFF
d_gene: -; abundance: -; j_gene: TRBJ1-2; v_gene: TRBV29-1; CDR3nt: TGCAGCGTTGAACTCCCTCAGAGTGTCGGCTACACCTTC; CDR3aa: CSVELPQSVGYTF
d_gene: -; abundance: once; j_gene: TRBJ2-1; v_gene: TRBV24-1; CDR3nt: TGTGCCACCAGTCCGTCTCCAAGCTCCTACAATGAGCAGTTCTTC; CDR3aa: CATSPSPSSYNEQFF
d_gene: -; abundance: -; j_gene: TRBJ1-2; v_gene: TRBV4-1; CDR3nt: TGCGCCAGCAGCCAAGATGGTCGTGGCTACACCTTC; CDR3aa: CASSQDGRGYTF
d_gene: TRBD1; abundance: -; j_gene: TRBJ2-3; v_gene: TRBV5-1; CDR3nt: TGCGCCAGCAGCTTCGGGACAGGGGGTAGCACAGATACGCAGTATTTT; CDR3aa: CASSFGTGGSTDTQYF
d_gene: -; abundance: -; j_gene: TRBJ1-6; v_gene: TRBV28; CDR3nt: TGTGCCAGCACCGTGCGGGCCAGTCCATATAATTCACCCCTCCACTTT; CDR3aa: CASTVRASPYNSPLHF